A selection of T cell receptor beta chains follows, all from one sample in a study of low-dose radiotherapy and immunotherapy resistance in tumors. TCRdb analysed the reads with MiXCR anew, one entry per CDR3 protein. The sample records 95,000 to 100,000 distinct CDR3 sequences, less than 25% being singletons. Material: PBMCs, obtained after low-dose radiotherapy plus immunotherapy. Receptors originate from a male donor with prostate cancer. Both conserved end residues are part of each CDR3. D genes are given only for firm matches. A clone size is listed for some rows: how often the clone was seen (once, few, many), or a class if it is expanded.

D	V	size	J	DNA	CDR3
NA	TRBV7-9	many	TRBJ1-5	TGTGCCAGCAGCTTAGGCAATCAGCCCCAGCATTTT	CASSLGNQPQHF
NA	TRBV6-2/TRBV6-3	many	TRBJ1-2	TGTGCCAGCAGTTACGTTTCTGGCGGATTCTATGGCTACACCTTC	CASSYVSGGFYGYTF
NA	TRBV6-2/TRBV6-3	NA	TRBJ1-2	TGTGCCAGCAGTTCCGCGGGACAAGTCTATGGCTACACCTTC	CASSSAGQVYGYTF
NA	TRBV7-2	many	TRBJ2-7	TGTGCCAGCACCAAGGGTCAGGGGCCCTCGGAGGGCTACGAGCAGTACTTC	CASTKGQGPSEGYEQYF
TRBD2	TRBV6-6	many	TRBJ2-1	TGTGCCAGCAGTTACTCCAGGGAGGGAGGAGACAATGAGCAGTTCTTC	CASSYSREGGDNEQFF
NA	TRBV6-1	few	TRBJ1-2	TGTGCCAGCACCGCAGGTTGGGGCTATGGCTACACCTTC	CASTAGWGYGYTF
TRBD1	TRBV7-2	many	TRBJ2-5	TGTGCCAGCAGCTTAGCCCTCCCGACAGGGTTGGGTCGAGGAGAGACCCAGTACTTC	CASSLALPTGLGRGETQYF
TRBD1	TRBV12-3/TRBV12-4	many	TRBJ1-2	TGTGCCAGCAGTAGAGACAGGGACTATGGCTACACCTTC	CASSRDRDYGYTF
NA	TRBV24-1	NA	TRBJ2-1	TGTGCCACCAGTGACCCAGGGAATGAGCAGTTCTTC	CATSDPGNEQFF
NA	TRBV6-5	many	TRBJ2-1	TGTGCCAGCAGTTACGGGCGCCTTGGCGGGGGCCCGGGGGAGCAGTTCTTC	CASSYGRLGGGPGEQFF
TRBD2	TRBV5-6	many	TRBJ2-1	TGTGCCAGCAGCTTGATGGCTAGCGGGGGGTATGAGCAGTTCTTC	CASSLMASGGYEQFF
NA	TRBV12-5	many	TRBJ1-4	TGTGCTAGTGGTTTGGGGGAGGGGGGACGAAAACTGTTTTTT	CASGLGEGGRKLFF
TRBD2	TRBV7-7	many	TRBJ2-1	TGTGCCAGCAGCTTATTGGCGGGGGGGCTACCCCCCAATGAGCAGTTCTTC	CASSLLAGGLPPNEQFF
NA	TRBV19	many	TRBJ2-5	TGTGCCAGTAGTATAGGGGAGACCGGGGGAGAAGAGACCCAGTACTTC	CASSIGETGGEETQYF